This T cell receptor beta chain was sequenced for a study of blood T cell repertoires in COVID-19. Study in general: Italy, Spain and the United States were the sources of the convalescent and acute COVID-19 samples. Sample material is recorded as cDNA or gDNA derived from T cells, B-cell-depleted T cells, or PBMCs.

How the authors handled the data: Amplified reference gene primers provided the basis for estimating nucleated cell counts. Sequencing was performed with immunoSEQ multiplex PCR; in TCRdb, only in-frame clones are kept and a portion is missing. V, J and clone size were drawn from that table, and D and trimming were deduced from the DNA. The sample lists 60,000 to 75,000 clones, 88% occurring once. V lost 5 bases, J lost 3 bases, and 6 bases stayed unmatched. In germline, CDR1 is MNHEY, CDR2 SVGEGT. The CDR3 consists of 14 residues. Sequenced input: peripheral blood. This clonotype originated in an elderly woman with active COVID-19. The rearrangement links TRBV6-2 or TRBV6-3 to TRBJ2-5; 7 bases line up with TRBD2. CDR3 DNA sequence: TGTGCCAGCAGTCGAGCGGGGACCGAAGAGACCCAGTACTTC. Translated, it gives CASSRAGTEETQYF.